The clone carrying this TCR beta chain has a count of ten or more. TCRdb ran MiXCR on the 5' RACE reads and lists one entry per CDR3 protein. The table lists about 360,000 distinct CDR3 sequences, approximately 6% of them singletons. This sample was included in a study of T cells after yellow fever vaccination. CDR3 size: 15 residues. Losses at the gene ends were 7 bases for V and 8 bases for J; bases not matched to a gene: 12. Germline V gene lookup returns CDR1 SGHVS and CDR2 FQNEAQ. This clonotype originated in a man aged 30 to 45 who received the YFV17D yellow fever vaccine. The sequencing used PBMCs, collected 5 days after the yellow fever booster vaccination. The chain links TRBV7-8 to TRBJ2-1, with 9 bases identical to TRBD2. CDR3 protein: CASTFFGTSRHEQFF. The CDR3 DNA reads TGTGCCAGCACCTTCTTTGGGACTAGCCGACATGAGCAGTTCTTC.